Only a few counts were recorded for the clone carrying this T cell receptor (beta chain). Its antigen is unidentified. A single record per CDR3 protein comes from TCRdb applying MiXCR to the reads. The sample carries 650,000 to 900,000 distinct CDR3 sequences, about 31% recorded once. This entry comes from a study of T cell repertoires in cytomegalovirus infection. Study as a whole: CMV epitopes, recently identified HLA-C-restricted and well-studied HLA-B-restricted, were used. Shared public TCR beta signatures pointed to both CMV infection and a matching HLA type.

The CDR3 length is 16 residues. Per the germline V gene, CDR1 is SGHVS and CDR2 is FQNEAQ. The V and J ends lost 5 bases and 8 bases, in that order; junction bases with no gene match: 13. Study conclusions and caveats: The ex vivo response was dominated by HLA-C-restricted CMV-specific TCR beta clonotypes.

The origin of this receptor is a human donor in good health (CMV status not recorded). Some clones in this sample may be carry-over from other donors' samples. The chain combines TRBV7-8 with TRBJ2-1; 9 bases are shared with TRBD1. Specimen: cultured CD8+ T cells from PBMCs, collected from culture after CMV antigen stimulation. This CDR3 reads CASSPTPRTGVDEQFF. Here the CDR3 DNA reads TGTGCCAGCAGCCCCACCCCTCGGACAGGGGTTGATGAGCAGTTCTTC. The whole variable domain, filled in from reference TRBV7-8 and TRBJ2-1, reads GAGVSQSPRYKVAKRGQDVALRCDPISGHVSLFWYQQALGQGPEFLTYFQNEAQLDKSGLPSDRFFAERPEGSVSTLKIQRTQQEDSAVYLCASSPTPRTGVDEQFFGPGTRLTVL.